Listed below are T cell receptor beta chains from one sample, sequenced in a study of blood T cell repertoires in COVID-19. Sequencing used immunoSEQ multiplex PCR; TCRdb keeps in-frame clones, though not all of them. The sample consists of hundreds of thousands of clones, 88% of them appearing once. Sequencing was performed on PBMCs or T cells enriched from blood (not recorded which). The origin of the receptors is a woman aged 25 to 39 who had recovered from COVID-19. The conserved cysteine and the conserved F or W are not part of the CDR3 here. Fields, in order: V gene, CDR3 protein.

TRBV2	ASRGTGQIYGYT
TRBV2	ASSEDGGLSNQPQH
TRBV6-5	ASSPRLSGEQY
TRBV11-2	ASSTRRQGSTEAF
TRBV7-7	AGRQGPNTGELF
TRBV5-6	ASSWRTRDRGYDGYT
TRBV30	ASNQGGGNEQF
TRBV11-3	ASSPGGGDVYGYT
TRBV7-2	ASSLVGGGYNEQF
TRBV5-6	ASSLGQRNTEAF
TRBV6-2/TRBV6-3	ASSTRIQGSQMNTEAF
TRBV9	ASSGPGGNYGYT
TRBV28	ASSVRTGRGEQY
TRBV5-6	ASSSTGSQPQH
TRBV19	ASSAKSSYNSPLH
TRBV6-5	ASSSRAPSWQY
TRBV18	ASSPPKYNEQF
TRBV7-9	ASSLRSSGGAVTNTQY
TRBV9	ASSFSGEGEKLF
TRBV18	ASSPPATHNEQF
TRBV7-3	ASSLDRGDTQY
TRBV19	ASSRGQGGFNQPQH
TRBV6-5	ASGPARRAYEQY
TRBV7-6	ASSRLAGAADTQY
TRBV10-1	ASSLQSQRGDYEQY
TRBV6-6	ASSFGQTRGRGEAF
TRBV3-1/TRBV3-2	ASSLLAGPTSYNEQF
TRBV6-2/TRBV6-3	ASSYEGAGGANVLT
TRBV10-3	AISDLAGYT
TRBV28	ASSPGQGYPYGYT
TRBV18	ASSPTVLGKEKLF
TRBV18	ASSLLRETQY
TRBV28	ASSLAGNTEAF
TRBV7-2	ASSLGSDRGLEVTDTQY
TRBV7-2	ASSAWVVASGRGTDTQY